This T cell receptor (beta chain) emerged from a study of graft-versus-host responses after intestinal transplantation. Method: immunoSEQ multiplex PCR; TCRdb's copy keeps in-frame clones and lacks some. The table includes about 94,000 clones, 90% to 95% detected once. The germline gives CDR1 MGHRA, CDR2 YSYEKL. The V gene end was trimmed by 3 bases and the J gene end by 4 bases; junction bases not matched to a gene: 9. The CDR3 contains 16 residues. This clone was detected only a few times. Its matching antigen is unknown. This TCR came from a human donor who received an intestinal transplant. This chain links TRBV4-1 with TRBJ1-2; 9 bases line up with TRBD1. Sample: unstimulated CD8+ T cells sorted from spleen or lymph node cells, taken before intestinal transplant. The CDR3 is CASSQVSLDRGYGYTF. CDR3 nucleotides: TGCGCCAGCAGCCAGGTTTCCCTGGACAGGGGCTATGGCTACACCTTC.